This is a list of T cell receptor beta chains from one sample in a study of glioma-infiltrating T cells. Using its own MiXCR run on the multiplex PCR reads, TCRdb lists one record per CDR3 protein. The data contain around 21,000 distinct CDR3 sequences, around 24% of them singletons. Material: glioma tissue, nonneoplastic brain tissue, or PBMCs (not recorded which). These receptors were taken from a human donor with low-grade glioma or glioblastoma, undergoing nonglioma brain surgery, or in good health (not recorded which). The CDR3 runs from the conserved cysteine through the conserved F or W. A D gene is named only where the DNA matches it firmly. The size field is filled for only some rows; it gives once, few, many or a size class.

V: TRBV4-3
D: .
J: TRBJ2-7
size: many
DNA: TGCGCCAGCAGCCAAGATAGGAGCAGCTCCTACGAGCAGTACTTC
CDR3: CASSQDRSSSYEQYF

V: TRBV7-2
D: TRBD1
J: TRBJ2-1
size: many
DNA: TGTGCCAGCAGCGGGGGACAGGGGGAAAATTACAATGAGCAGTTCTTC
CDR3: CASSGGQGENYNEQFF

V: TRBV6-1
D: .
J: TRBJ1-6
size: many
DNA: TGTGCCAGCAGGGGGGGGCGGCCTAATTCACCCCTCCACTTT
CDR3: CASRGGRPNSPLHF

V: TRBV30
D: TRBD1
J: TRBJ2-7
size: few
DNA: TGTGCCTGGGGGGACAGCGTTAACTACGAGCAGTACTTC
CDR3: CAWGDSVNYEQYF

V: TRBV28
D: TRBD2
J: TRBJ2-7
size: many
DNA: TGTGCCAGCAGTTTTGGCCTAGCGGGGAGGGCCGAGGACGAGCAGTACTTC
CDR3: CASSFGLAGRAEDEQYF

V: TRBV3-1
D: .
J: TRBJ2-3
size: .
DNA: TGTGCCAGCAGCCAAGATCAGCTTGCCGGTCACACAGATACGCAGTATTTT
CDR3: CASSQDQLAGHTDTQYF

V: TRBV20-1
D: .
J: TRBJ1-2
size: many
DNA: TGCAGTGCACCCCCGGGGCGGGGAGGCTACACCTTC
CDR3: CSAPPGRGGYTF

V: TRBV4-1
D: .
J: TRBJ2-1
size: .
DNA: TGCGCCAGCAGCCAAGATCGTACAGCTTACAATGAGCAGCTCTTC
CDR3: CASSQDRTAYNEQLF

V: TRBV27
D: .
J: TRBJ2-7
size: .
DNA: TGTGCCAGCAGTTTAGTAAGCTCCTACGAGCACTACTTC
CDR3: CASSLVSSYEHYF

V: TRBV27
D: TRBD2
J: TRBJ2-3
size: many
DNA: TGTGCCAGCGCTAGCGGGGACACAGATACGCAGTATTTT
CDR3: CASASGDTDTQYF

V: TRBV6-2/TRBV6-3
D: TRBD2
J: TRBJ2-1
size: .
DNA: TGTGCCAGCAGTCTCCTCTCTAGCGGGGTTTACAATGAGCAGTTCTTC
CDR3: CASSLLSSGVYNEQFF

V: TRBV5-4
D: TRBD1
J: TRBJ1-4
size: .
DNA: TGTGCCAACAGCTCCAACAGGGGGATAGACGAAAAACTGTTTTTT
CDR3: CANSSNRGIDEKLFF

V: TRBV5-8
D: TRBD1
J: TRBJ1-2
size: few
DNA: TGTGCCAGCAGCTTACCACAGGGGGCCGACTATGGCTACACCTTC
CDR3: CASSLPQGADYGYTF

V: TRBV6-1
D: TRBD1
J: TRBJ2-5
size: .
DNA: TGTGCCAGCGACTTTAGACAGGGGCTATACCAAGAGACCCAGTACTTC
CDR3: CASDFRQGLYQETQYF

V: TRBV2
D: TRBD2
J: TRBJ2-4
size: .
DNA: TGTGCCAGCAGTGAGGGAAGCGGGGGTTACATTCAGTACTTC
CDR3: CASSEGSGGYIQYF

V: TRBV24-1
D: .
J: TRBJ2-3
size: many
DNA: TGTGCCACCAGTGATTCCAGCATCACAGATACGCAGTATTTT
CDR3: CATSDSSITDTQYF

V: TRBV6-1
D: TRBD1
J: TRBJ2-1
size: medium-sized
DNA: TGTGCCAGCAGGGACGGGGACAGGGTATACAATGAGCAGTTCTTC
CDR3: CASRDGDRVYNEQFF

V: TRBV3-1
D: .
J: TRBJ1-5
size: medium-sized
DNA: TGTGCCAGCAGCCAACAGGGCCAGCCCCAGCATTTT
CDR3: CASSQQGQPQHF

V: TRBV7-6
D: .
J: TRBJ2-7
size: medium-sized
DNA: TGTGCCAGCAGCTTAGGGGCTGGTGGTCCCAGCTCCTACGAGCAGTACTTC
CDR3: CASSLGAGGPSSYEQYF

V: TRBV2
D: TRBD1
J: TRBJ2-4
size: many
DNA: TGTGCCAGCAGGCCGGGACAGGGGTTCAAAAACATTCAGTACTTC
CDR3: CASRPGQGFKNIQYF

V: TRBV6-1
D: TRBD1
J: TRBJ2-7
size: few
DNA: TGTGCCAGCAGCAACCGGGACAGGAAAACCTACGAGCAGTACTTC
CDR3: CASSNRDRKTYEQYF

V: TRBV6-1
D: .
J: TRBJ2-5
size: many
DNA: TGTGCCAGCAGTGAGAACAGGGCACAAGAGACCCAGTACTTC
CDR3: CASSENRAQETQYF

V: TRBV7-2
D: .
J: TRBJ2-5
size: many
DNA: TGTGCCAGCAGCTCGGCAGAGGGTTTGGAGACCCAGTACTTC
CDR3: CASSSAEGLETQYF

V: TRBV29-1
D: .
J: TRBJ1-2
size: .
DNA: TGCAGCGTTGAATCCGCTACGGGGATGCCTAACTATGGCTACACCTTC
CDR3: CSVESATGMPNYGYTF

V: TRBV18
D: .
J: TRBJ2-3
size: .
DNA: TGTGCCAGCTCGGGGGGTAACACAGATACGCAGTATTTT
CDR3: CASSGGNTDTQYF

V: TRBV7-6
D: TRBD1
J: TRBJ1-1
size: .
DNA: TGTGCCAGCAGCTTGGATTGGACAGGGAAGAACACTGAAGCTTTCTTT
CDR3: CASSLDWTGKNTEAFF

V: TRBV6-1
D: .
J: TRBJ1-5
size: .
DNA: TGTGCCAGCAGACCCGGGACCAGTATGACGCCCCAGCATTTT
CDR3: CASRPGTSMTPQHF

V: TRBV15
D: TRBD1
J: TRBJ1-2
size: many
DNA: TGTGCCACCAGCATGGGACAGGACTATGGCTACACCTTC
CDR3: CATSMGQDYGYTF

V: TRBV6-1
D: TRBD2
J: TRBJ2-5
size: .
DNA: TGTGCCAGCAGTCCGAGCGGGGGGATCCAAGAGACCCAGTACTTC
CDR3: CASSPSGGIQETQYF

V: TRBV4-2
D: TRBD1
J: TRBJ1-5
size: few
DNA: TGTGCCAGCAGTTACAAGGGGGCCCAGCCCCAGCATTTT
CDR3: CASSYKGAQPQHF

V: TRBV28
D: .
J: TRBJ2-3
size: many
DNA: TGTGCCAGCAGCTCCGTAAGGTTACAAAGCACAGATACGCAGTATTTT
CDR3: CASSSVRLQSTDTQYF

V: TRBV28
D: .
J: TRBJ2-7
size: many
DNA: TGTGCCAGCAGCCGACGTCTAAGGGGCTACGAGCAGTACTTC
CDR3: CASSRRLRGYEQYF

V: TRBV10-3
D: .
J: TRBJ2-5
size: .
DNA: TGTGCCATCAGTGACCCAGGGGGGCTCGATCAGAAAGAGACCCAGTACTTC
CDR3: CAISDPGGLDQKETQYF

V: TRBV3-1
D: TRBD2
J: TRBJ2-5
size: .
DNA: TGTGCCAGCAGCCAAGAGTACGGGACTAGCGGGATTGGGACCCAGTACTTC
CDR3: CASSQEYGTSGIGTQYF

V: TRBV18
D: .
J: TRBJ1-4
size: .
DNA: TGTGCCAGCTCACTCCTATCGGGGGGTGATGAAAAACTGTTTTTT
CDR3: CASSLLSGGDEKLFF

V: TRBV7-2
D: TRBD1
J: TRBJ2-7
size: .
DNA: TGTGCCAGCAGCGACTACAGGGGGGTTGGCACCTACGAGCAGTACTTC
CDR3: CASSDYRGVGTYEQYF

V: TRBV12-3/TRBV12-4
D: .
J: TRBJ1-5
size: few
DNA: TGTGCCAGCAGTTTAAGCGGACAGCTCAATCAGCCCCAGCATTTT
CDR3: CASSLSGQLNQPQHF

V: TRBV6-1
D: .
J: TRBJ2-6
size: many
DNA: TGTGCCAGCAGCCCTCGGGGCTCTGGGGCCAACGTCCTGACTTTC
CDR3: CASSPRGSGANVLTF

V: TRBV7-9
D: .
J: TRBJ1-1
size: few
DNA: TGTGCCAGCAGCTTTGGTATCACTGAAGCTTTCTTT
CDR3: CASSFGITEAFF

V: TRBV12-3/TRBV12-4
D: .
J: TRBJ1-5
size: few
DNA: TGTGCCAGCAGTTTAAGTCGGCAGCCCCAGCATTTT
CDR3: CASSLSRQPQHF

V: TRBV6-2/TRBV6-3
D: TRBD2
J: TRBJ2-7
size: many
DNA: TGTGCCAGCAGTTACGGACTAGCGGGGGGCCGGGACGAGCAGTACTTC
CDR3: CASSYGLAGGRDEQYF

V: TRBV19
D: TRBD2
J: TRBJ2-3
size: .
DNA: TGTGCCAGTAGTATGCGGGGGGGCCGATCGGATACGCAGTATTTT
CDR3: CASSMRGGRSDTQYF

V: TRBV20-1
D: .
J: TRBJ1-5
size: .
DNA: TGCAGTGCTAGCTCCGGGGACCGCAATCGGCCCCAGCATTTT
CDR3: CSASSGDRNRPQHF

V: TRBV24-1
D: TRBD1
J: TRBJ2-1
size: once
DNA: TGTGCCACCAGTGACACTCACAGGGGCGCTTCCTACGATGAGCAGTTCTTC
CDR3: CATSDTHRGASYDEQFF

V: TRBV12-3/TRBV12-4
D: .
J: TRBJ2-1
size: many
DNA: TGTGCCAGCACCATTCAGGGGGGGGGCGGGGATGAGCAGTTCTTC
CDR3: CASTIQGGGGDEQFF

V: TRBV10-3
D: .
J: TRBJ1-2
size: few
DNA: TGTGCCATCAGTGCCGAGGGCCCGTATGGCTACACCTTC
CDR3: CAISAEGPYGYTF

V: TRBV12-3/TRBV12-4
D: .
J: TRBJ1-5
size: .
DNA: TGTGCCAGCAGCTCCCCGAATGGCAATCAGCCCCAGCATTTT
CDR3: CASSSPNGNQPQHF

V: TRBV5-4
D: .
J: TRBJ2-3
size: few
DNA: TGTGCCAGCAGCTTGGATCCTAAGGCCGTCCCGGGAACGCAGTATTTT
CDR3: CASSLDPKAVPGTQYF

V: TRBV7-8
D: .
J: TRBJ1-5
size: medium-sized
DNA: TGTGCCAGCAGCTTATTACTTCAGCCCCAGCATTTT
CDR3: CASSLLLQPQHF

V: TRBV5-1
D: .
J: TRBJ1-1
size: many
DNA: TGCGCCAGCAGCTTGATAGGGGGGAGTACTGAAGCTTTCTTT
CDR3: CASSLIGGSTEAFF

V: TRBV18
D: .
J: TRBJ2-1
size: .
DNA: TGTGCCAGCTCACAGATCCGGGACCGTGGGCTCAATGAGCAGTTCTTC
CDR3: CASSQIRDRGLNEQFF

V: TRBV18
D: TRBD2
J: TRBJ2-5
size: few
DNA: TGTGCCAGCTCACCCCGGGCGGGAGGACAAGAGACCCAGTACTTC
CDR3: CASSPRAGGQETQYF

V: TRBV5-4
D: .
J: TRBJ1-1
size: few
DNA: TGTGCCAGCAGCTGGGACGGCTGGGGAACTGAAGCTTTCTTT
CDR3: CASSWDGWGTEAFF

V: TRBV4-1
D: TRBD2
J: TRBJ2-7
size: many
DNA: TGCGCCAGCAGCCAAAAAGCGGGGGCCAGCTACGAGCAGTACTTC
CDR3: CASSQKAGASYEQYF